Listed here are 3 T cell receptor beta chains from one sample, sequenced in a study of T-cell reconstitution after alpha-beta-depleted transplantation in children. A TCRbeta library incorporating unique molecular identifiers was prepared. TCRdb itself ran the PCR reads through MiXCR, one entry per CDR3 protein. The repertoire holds 120,000 to 150,000 distinct CDR3 sequences, with 7.5% to 9% as singletons. The material was PBMCs, mostly from graft donor cells, obtained 180 days after TCRalphabeta/CD19-depleted stem cell transplant. Receptor source: a female patient aged 2-9 years who had a stem cell transplant for congenital amegakaryocytic thrombocytopenia, so the T cells may come from the graft donor.

As concerns this clonotype: A much larger clonotype is one base distant, so this may be a read error. The chain is built from TRBV20-1 and TRBJ2-1; D not resolved. The length of the CDR3 is 14 residues. From germline, CDR1 is DFQATT and CDR2 SNEGSKA (reference sequence). The V and J ends lost 2 bases and 0 bases respectively, with 8 bases between them. The CDR3 DNA reads TGCAGTGCTAGACCCATCAGCTCCTACAATGAGCAGTTCTTC. Protein sequence: CSARPISSYNEQFF.

The sample holds a few counts of this clonotype. The V call is TRBV9, the J call TRBJ1-1; D is ambiguous. The V gene's germline CDR1 is SGDLS and CDR2 YYNGEE. This CDR3 is 15 amino acids long. The V gene lost 7 bases and the J gene lost 1 base, with 17 bases spanning the gap. CDR3 DNA: TGTGCCAGCGCTCCATCAGGCGCGGGGAACACTGAAGCTTTCTTT. Translation gives CASAPSGAGNTEAFF.

V is TRBV21-1 and J is TRBJ1-1; the table names TRBD1, a call not compared with the DNA. TRBV21-1 is deemed a pseudogene. The CDR3 has 24 amino acids. The CDR3 is CASSKSSYFPPGQGVEARGTEAFF. CDR3 bases: TGTGCCAGCAGCAAGAGTTCTTACTTTCCTCCGGGACAGGGTGTCGAGGCTCGGGGGACTGAAGCTTTCTTT.